This T cell receptor beta chain was observed in a study of cytomegalovirus exposure and HLA in healthy donors. Study observations and caveats: Prior analysis indicated that the majority of TCR beta V segments exhibited productivity approximately 87% or approximately 30% of the time. In presence/absence analyses, roughly uniform sequencing depth across donors was assumed.

With regard to this clone: Its antigen is as yet unknown.

In the PCR, 60 Vbeta and 13 Jbeta primers were used. TCRdb keeps only in-frame clones here, not all; method: immunoSEQ multiplex PCR. The listing records roughly 120,000 clones. Germline-derived CDR1 and CDR2 are SNHLY and FYNNEI. This CDR3 comprises 15 residues. V dropped 1 base and J dropped 7 bases, with 14 bases sitting between them. This TCR was sampled from a man under 40 in good health and CMV-seronegative. Sequenced sample: PBMCs. The chain recombines TRBV2 with TRBJ2-1; a possible D gene is TRBD1 (5 bases). The CDR3 DNA follows: TGTGCCAGCAGTGAAGAGGGGTGGGCTGCTAATGAGCAGTTCTTC. Amino acids: CASSEEGWAANEQFF.